The clone carrying this T cell receptor (beta chain) was seen only a few times. This entry comes from a study of human T cells and chemical hapten exposure. TCRdb used MiXCR to reprocess the RACE reads, holding one entry per CDR3 protein. The sample holds around 56,000 distinct CDR3 sequences, approximately 9.9% seen once. Stated time point: pre-sensitization, week 0. Treatment noted: therapeutic diphenylcyclopropenone sensitization with weekly scalp DPC. The CDR3 runs to 14 residues. The germline V gene has CDR1 SGHAT and CDR2 FQNNGV. The trim removed 4 bases at V and 7 bases at J, leaving 6 bases unmatched.

This TCR was recovered from a man aged 35 to 55 with alopecia areata. Some clones in this sample may be carry-over from other donors' samples. This rearrangement joins TRBV11-2 to TRBJ2-2; 7 bases line up with TRBD1. The sequencing used whole blood, collected in connection with sensitization to the hapten diphenylcyclopropenone (DPC). Here the CDR3 reads CASSSHRGGGELFF. DNA of the CDR3: TGTGCCAGCAGCTCCCACAGGGGCGGCGGGGAGCTGTTTTTT.